These T cell receptor beta chains were read from a single sample in a study of cytomegalovirus exposure and HLA in healthy donors. Measured with immunoSEQ multiplex PCR; TCRdb has only the in-frame clones, and not every one. Of 140,000 or so clones listed, around 85% are singletons. The sequenced sample consisted of PBMCs. These receptors were obtained from a woman aged 30 to 39 in good health and CMV-seronegative. Each CDR3 is given with its conserved first and last residue. Fields, in order: CDR3 DNA, CDR3 protein, J gene, clone size, D gene, V gene. D genes are given only for firm matches. Rows may omit the clone size; those that give it use once, few, many or a size class.

cdr3_nt: TGTGCCAGCAGTTACTACAGGGGGGAGGATGAAGCTTTCTTT
cdr3_aa: CASSYYRGEDEAFF
j_call: TRBJ1-1
clone_size: few
d_call: TRBD1
v_call: TRBV6-5

cdr3_nt: TGTGCCAGCAGTCGACAGGTTAGCAATCAGCCCCAGCATTTT
cdr3_aa: CASSRQVSNQPQHF
j_call: TRBJ1-5
clone_size: .
d_call: .
v_call: TRBV6-1

cdr3_nt: TGTGCCAGCAACACAGGGATAACTGAAGCTTTCTTT
cdr3_aa: CASNTGITEAFF
j_call: TRBJ1-1
clone_size: few
d_call: .
v_call: TRBV2

cdr3_nt: TGTGCCAGCAGCTTGGGGATCGGACAGGGGCTAGGGGACATTCAGTACTTC
cdr3_aa: CASSLGIGQGLGDIQYF
j_call: TRBJ2-4
clone_size: .
d_call: TRBD1
v_call: TRBV7-9

cdr3_nt: TGTGCCAGCAGCTTTGGCCAGTCGAACACTGAAGCTTTCTTT
cdr3_aa: CASSFGQSNTEAFF
j_call: TRBJ1-1
clone_size: .
d_call: .
v_call: TRBV7-2

cdr3_nt: TGCAGCGTTGGGCGACAGGGGTACACCGGGGAGCTGTTTTTT
cdr3_aa: CSVGRQGYTGELFF
j_call: TRBJ2-2
clone_size: .
d_call: TRBD1
v_call: TRBV29-1

cdr3_nt: TGTGCCAGCAGCTCGGGCAGCGGGGGTCGAGAGACCCAGTACTTC
cdr3_aa: CASSSGSGGRETQYF
j_call: TRBJ2-5
clone_size: .
d_call: TRBD2
v_call: TRBV9

cdr3_nt: TGTGCCAGCAGAATTCAGGGTGGCACCGGGGAGCTGTTTTTT
cdr3_aa: CASRIQGGTGELFF
j_call: TRBJ2-2
clone_size: .
d_call: .
v_call: TRBV7-3

cdr3_nt: TGTGCCAGCAGTGAAGCAACCAGTCTGAATTCACCCCTCCACTTT
cdr3_aa: CASSEATSLNSPLHF
j_call: TRBJ1-6
clone_size: .
d_call: .
v_call: TRBV6-1

cdr3_nt: TGTGCCAGCAGCTCCCAACTACCGGGAGCCCAAGAGACCCAGTACTTC
cdr3_aa: CASSSQLPGAQETQYF
j_call: TRBJ2-5
clone_size: .
d_call: .
v_call: TRBV7-2

cdr3_nt: TGTGCCAGCAGCCCGGGACTAGCGGGAGTTTGGGACGAGCAGTACTTC
cdr3_aa: CASSPGLAGVWDEQYF
j_call: TRBJ2-7
clone_size: .
d_call: TRBD2
v_call: TRBV5-8

cdr3_nt: TGTGCCAGTAGTATGGTCGACAGGGGTGGGGAGCCCCAGCATTTT
cdr3_aa: CASSMVDRGGEPQHF
j_call: TRBJ1-5
clone_size: few
d_call: TRBD1
v_call: TRBV19

cdr3_nt: TGTGCCACCGGGCGGGGGAGGGGTGATACGCAGTATTTT
cdr3_aa: CATGRGRGDTQYF
j_call: TRBJ2-3
clone_size: .
d_call: TRBD2
v_call: TRBV27

cdr3_nt: TGTGCCAGCAGTCGCGGCACCGGGACAAGAAATGAAAAACTGTTTTTT
cdr3_aa: CASSRGTGTRNEKLFF
j_call: TRBJ1-4
clone_size: many
d_call: .
v_call: TRBV5-6

cdr3_nt: TGTGCCAGCAGTGCTCAGGTATACAATGAGCAGTTCTTC
cdr3_aa: CASSAQVYNEQFF
j_call: TRBJ2-1
clone_size: .
d_call: .
v_call: TRBV25-1

cdr3_nt: TGTGCCAGCAGCTCTCTTGGCGGCTATGGCTACACCTTC
cdr3_aa: CASSSLGGYGYTF
j_call: TRBJ1-2
clone_size: .
d_call: .
v_call: TRBV7-9

cdr3_nt: TGTGCCAGCTTACCGGGACAGAGCACAGATACGCAGTATTTT
cdr3_aa: CASLPGQSTDTQYF
j_call: TRBJ2-3
clone_size: .
d_call: TRBD1
v_call: TRBV18

cdr3_nt: TGCAGCCACAGTGGGACTTGGGAGACCCAGTACTTC
cdr3_aa: CSHSGTWETQYF
j_call: TRBJ2-5
clone_size: .
d_call: .
v_call: TRBV29-1

cdr3_nt: TGTGCCAGCAGCTTGCAAGCGGGGACCAATGAGCAGTTCTTC
cdr3_aa: CASSLQAGTNEQFF
j_call: TRBJ2-1
clone_size: .
d_call: TRBD2
v_call: TRBV7-6

cdr3_nt: TGCGCCAGCAGCCAAGCTGGGACAGGGAATCAGCCCCAGCATTTT
cdr3_aa: CASSQAGTGNQPQHF
j_call: TRBJ1-5
clone_size: .
d_call: TRBD1
v_call: TRBV4-1

cdr3_nt: TGTTCCAGCAGCTTATTAGCACAAAACTACAATGAGCAGTTCTTC
cdr3_aa: CSSSLLAQNYNEQFF
j_call: TRBJ2-1
clone_size: .
d_call: .
v_call: TRBV7-9

cdr3_nt: TGTGCCAGCAGCGCCCCCGAGACAACCACTGAAGCTTTCTTT
cdr3_aa: CASSAPETTTEAFF
j_call: TRBJ1-1
clone_size: .
d_call: .
v_call: TRBV9

cdr3_nt: TGTGCCAGCAGCTTGGCCGGAAATATGGGCAAGTTCTTC
cdr3_aa: CASSLAGNMGKFF
j_call: TRBJ2-1
clone_size: once
d_call: .
v_call: TRBV5-4

cdr3_nt: TGTGCCTGCAGGGGGACGAAAGCTAATGGCTACACCTTC
cdr3_aa: CACRGTKANGYTF
j_call: TRBJ1-2
clone_size: .
d_call: TRBD1
v_call: TRBV30

cdr3_nt: TGTGCCAGCAGCCCCCAACAGGAATATCAGCCCCAGCATTTT
cdr3_aa: CASSPQQEYQPQHF
j_call: TRBJ1-5
clone_size: few
d_call: .
v_call: TRBV7-9

cdr3_nt: TGTGCCAGCAGCTGGGACAGCACGGGGTACACTGAAGCTTTCTTT
cdr3_aa: CASSWDSTGYTEAFF
j_call: TRBJ1-1
clone_size: many
d_call: TRBD1
v_call: TRBV27